Below, 15 T cell receptor beta chains from the same sample are listed, as sequenced in a study of T cell responses to AZD1222 COVID-19 vaccine. Assay: immunoSEQ multiplex PCR; the TCRdb copy retains only in-frame clones and omits some. Of about 130,000 clones in the sample, roughly 88% are singletons; the top ten hold around 0.99%. Source: peripheral blood, taken 28 days after the second AZD1222 dose. The receptors stem from an adult who received the AZD1222 COVID-19 vaccine.

This chain joins TRBV10-3 and TRBJ2-7, with 10 nucleotides matching TRBD2. The CDR3 sequence is 16 residues long. Per the germline V gene, CDR1 is ENHRY and CDR2 is SYGVKD. V lost 10 bases to trimming and J lost 4 bases; unmatched junction nucleotides: 16. CDR3 in DNA: TGTGCCACCAAACTAGACAGGACTAGCGGAAAGTACGAGCAGTACTTC. This translates into CATKLDRTSGKYEQYF.

The chain combines TRBV6-5 with TRBJ2-7; TRBD1 matches 9 bases. This CDR3 comprises 13 residues. Germline loops: CDR1 MNHEY, CDR2 SVGAGI. With 11 bases clipped from V and 5 bases from J, the junction kept 10 bases outside the gene matches. CDR3 region: CAGNRDRAHEQYF. CDR3 in DNA: TGTGCCGGGAACCGGGACAGGGCCCACGAGCAGTACTTC.

The chain joins TRBV5-1 to TRBJ2-1; no definite D call. With 5 bases removed from V and 9 bases from J, the gap between germline ends came to 15 bases. The CDR3 sequence is 13 residues long. Germline values: CDR1 SGHRS, CDR2 YFSETQ. The CDR3 protein is CASRGNGHGEQFF. DNA of the CDR3: TGCGCCAGCAGGGGCAACGGGCATGGTGAGCAGTTCTTC.

The chain joins TRBV25-1 to TRBJ2-7; D gene unclear. The CDR3 runs to 14 residues. V gave up 2 bases and J gave up 4 bases, with 12 bases separating them. From germline, CDR1 is MGHDK and CDR2 SYGVNS. CDR3 protein: CASSEPPFDYEQYF. CDR3 coding DNA: TGTGCCAGCAGTGAACCCCCTTTTGATTACGAGCAGTACTTC.

This chain's CDR3 is CASSPTGLGYNEQFF. The CDR3 nucleotides read TGTGCCAGCAGTCCCACAGGGTTAGGGTACAATGAGCAGTTCTTC. This chain uses TRBV28 with TRBJ2-1; D is perhaps TRBD1 (6 bases). The ends were cut back, 5 bases at V and 4 bases at J, with 15 bases in the middle. CDR1 MDHEN and CDR2 SYDVKM come from the germline V gene. The CDR3 is 15 residues long. The whole variable domain, filled in from reference TRBV28 and TRBJ2-1, reads DVKVTQSSRYLVKRTGEKVFLECVQDMDHENMFWYRQDPGLGLRLIYFSYDVKMKEKGDIPEGYSVSREKKERFSLILESASTNQTSMYLCASSPTGLGYNEQFFGPGTRLTVL.

The chain employs TRBV6-5 and TRBJ1-5; a weak D match, TRBD1 (5 bases). Germline values: CDR1 MNHEY, CDR2 SVGAGI. With 8 bases removed from V and 11 bases from J, the gap between germline ends came to 22 bases. The CDR3 has 14 amino acids. The CDR3 DNA follows: TGTGCCAGCGTCCGGGGCTACTCTTCTGAAACCCAGCATTTT. Translated: CASVRGYSSETQHF.

The chain is built from TRBV2 and TRBJ2-1; possibly TRBD1 or TRBD2 for D (5 bases each). The CDR3 contains 11 residues. Trimming cost V 6 bases and J 7 bases, with 7 bases left between them. Germline CDR1 and CDR2: SNHLY and FYNNEI. CDR3 DNA sequence: TGTGCCAGCAGGGGGGTGAATGAGCAGTTCTTC. This encodes CASRGVNEQFF.

This chain links TRBV2 with TRBJ2-4; TRBD2 is a possible D gene (6 bases). Germline CDR1 and CDR2: SNHLY and FYNNEI. V lost 7 bases to trimming and J lost 2 bases, with 21 bases between them. The CDR3 covers 17 residues. Here the CDR3 reads CASTGSTDRATKNIQYF. The CDR3 nucleotides are TGTGCCAGCACCGGGAGTACGGACCGAGCAACCAAAAACATTCAGTACTTC.

This chain joins TRBV29-1 and TRBJ2-5; no firm D call. The CDR3 contains 14 residues. Germline values: CDR1 SQVTM, CDR2 ANQGSEA. Trimming stripped 1 base from V and 5 bases from J, with 14 bases between. The CDR3 here is CSVEAPAHRETQYF. The DNA of the CDR3 is TGCAGCGTTGAAGCCCCCGCACATCGTGAGACCCAGTACTTC.

CDR3 bases: TGTGCCAGCTCCCAGAACGGGGAGACGGAGACCCAGTACTTC. Translation gives CASSQNGETETQYF. The chain has TRBV27 and TRBJ2-5; a possible D gene is TRBD2 (5 bases). The germline CDR1 and CDR2 sequences are MNHEY and SMNVEV (reference sequence). Trimming removed 8 bases at V and 5 bases at J, with 18 bases between. The CDR3 length is 14 residues.

This clone was recorded a few times. This chain joins TRBV7-3 and TRBJ2-1; D is tentatively TRBD1 or TRBD2 (6 bases each). There are 14 residues in the CDR3. Trimming took off 5 bases at V and 0 bases at J, with 8 bases between the two ends. Germline values: CDR1 SGHTA, CDR2 FQGTGA. DNA for the CDR3: TGTGCCAGCAGCAAGGGGGGCTCCTACAATGAGCAGTTCTTC. This sequence encodes CASSKGGSYNEQFF.

The rearrangement joins TRBV18 to TRBJ2-2; D is unresolved. The ends were cut back, 2 bases at V and 9 bases at J, with 10 bases in the middle. This CDR3 has 13 residues. Germline V gives CDR1 KGHSH, CDR2 LQKENI. DNA for the CDR3: TGTGCCAGCTCACCATGGGCTGTGAGGGAGCTGTTTTTT. It specifies CASSPWAVRELFF.

V is TRBV28 and J is TRBJ1-5, with TRBD1 matching 8 bases. This CDR3 contains 14 residues. Germline V gene data show CDR1 as MDHEN and CDR2 as SYDVKM. Trimming cost V 8 bases and J 0 bases; bases outside gene matches: 3. In DNA form, the CDR3 reads TGTGCCAGCCACAGGGGGGATAGCAATCAGCCCCAGCATTTT. Encoded protein: CASHRGDSNQPQHF.

The sample holds one count of this clone. The chain has TRBV6-1 and TRBJ1-5, with D unclear. Per the germline V gene, CDR1 is MNHNS and CDR2 is SASEGT. Trimming shortened V by 2 bases and J by 0 bases, and 5 bases separated the two germline ends. The CDR3 sequence is 14 residues long. The DNA for the CDR3 is TGTGCCAGCAGTGAAAGAAGTAGCAATCAGCCCCAGCATTTT. It is translated as CASSERSSNQPQHF.

This sequence joins TRBV5-5 and TRBJ2-1; perhaps TRBD2 as D (7 bases). This CDR3 is 13 amino acids long. The ends were cut back, 7 bases at V and 8 bases at J, with 16 bases in the middle. Per germline, CDR1 SGHKS and CDR2 YYEKEE (reference sequence). CDR3 nucleotide sequence: TGTGCCAGCTTTAGGGGGGGTGGCGATGAGCAGTTCTTC. Amino acids: CASFRGGGDEQFF.